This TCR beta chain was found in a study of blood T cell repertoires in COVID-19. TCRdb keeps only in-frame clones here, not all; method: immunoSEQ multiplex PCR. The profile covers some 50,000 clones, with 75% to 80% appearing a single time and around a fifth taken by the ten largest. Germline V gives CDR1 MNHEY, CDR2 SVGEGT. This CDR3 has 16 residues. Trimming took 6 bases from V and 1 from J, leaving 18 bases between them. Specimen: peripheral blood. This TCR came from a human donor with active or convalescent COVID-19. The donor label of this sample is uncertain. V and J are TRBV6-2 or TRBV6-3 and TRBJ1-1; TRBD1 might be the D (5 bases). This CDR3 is CASSQHVPTGNTEAFF. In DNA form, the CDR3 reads TGTGCCAGCAGCCAACATGTACCTACAGGGAACACTGAAGCTTTCTTT.